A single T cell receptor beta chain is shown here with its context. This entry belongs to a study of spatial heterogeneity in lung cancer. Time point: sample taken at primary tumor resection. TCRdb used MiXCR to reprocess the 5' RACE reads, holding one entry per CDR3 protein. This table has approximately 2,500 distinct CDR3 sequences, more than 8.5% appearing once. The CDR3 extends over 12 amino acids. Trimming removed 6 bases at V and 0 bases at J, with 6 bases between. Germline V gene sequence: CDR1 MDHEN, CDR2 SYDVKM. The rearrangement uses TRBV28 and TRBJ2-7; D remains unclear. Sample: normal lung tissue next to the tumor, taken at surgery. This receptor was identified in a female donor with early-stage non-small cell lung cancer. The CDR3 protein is CASRGDSYEQYF. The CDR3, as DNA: TGTGCCAGCAGGGGCGACTCCTACGAGCAGTACTTC. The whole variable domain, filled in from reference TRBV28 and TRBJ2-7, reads DVKVTQSSRYLVKRTGEKVFLECVQDMDHENMFWYRQDPGLGLRLIYFSYDVKMKEKGDIPEGYSVSREKKERFSLILESASTNQTSMYLCASRGDSYEQYFGPGTRLTVT.